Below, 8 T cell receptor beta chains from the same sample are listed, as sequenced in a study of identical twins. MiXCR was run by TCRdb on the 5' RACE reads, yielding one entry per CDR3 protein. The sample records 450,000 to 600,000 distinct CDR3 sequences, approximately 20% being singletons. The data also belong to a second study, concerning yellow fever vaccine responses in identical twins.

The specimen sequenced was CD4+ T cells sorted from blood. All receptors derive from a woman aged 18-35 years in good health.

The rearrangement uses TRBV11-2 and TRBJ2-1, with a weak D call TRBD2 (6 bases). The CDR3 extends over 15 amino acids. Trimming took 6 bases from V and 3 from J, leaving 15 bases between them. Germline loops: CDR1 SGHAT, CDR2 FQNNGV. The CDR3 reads CASRGGLVGYNEQFF. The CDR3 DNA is TGTGCCAGCAGGGGGGGACTGGTTGGCTACAATGAGCAGTTCTTC. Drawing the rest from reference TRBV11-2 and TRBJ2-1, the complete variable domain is EAGVAQSPRYKIIEKRQSVAFWCNPISGHATLYWYQQILGQGPKLLIQFQNNGVVDDSQLPKDRFSAERLKGVDSTLKIQPAKLEDSAVYLCASRGGLVGYNEQFFGPGTRLTVL.

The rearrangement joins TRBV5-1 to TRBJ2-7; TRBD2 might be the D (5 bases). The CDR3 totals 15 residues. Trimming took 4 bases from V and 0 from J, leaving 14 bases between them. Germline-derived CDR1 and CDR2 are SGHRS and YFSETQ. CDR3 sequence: CASSVTRLISYEQYV. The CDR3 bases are TGCGCCAGCAGCGTAACTAGGCTCATCTCCTACGAGCAGTACGTC.

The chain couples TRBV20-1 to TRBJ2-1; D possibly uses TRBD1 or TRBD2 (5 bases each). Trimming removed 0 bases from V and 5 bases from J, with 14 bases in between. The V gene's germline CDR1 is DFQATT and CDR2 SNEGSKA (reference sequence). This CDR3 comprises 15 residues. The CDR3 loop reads CSARDFGTLNNEQFF. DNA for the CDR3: TGCAGTGCTAGAGATTTTGGGACCCTAAACAATGAGCAGTTCTTC.

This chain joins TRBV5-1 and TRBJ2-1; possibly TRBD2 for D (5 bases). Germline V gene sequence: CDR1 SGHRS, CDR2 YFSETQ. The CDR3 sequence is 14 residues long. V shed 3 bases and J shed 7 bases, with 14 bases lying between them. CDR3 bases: TGCGCCAGCAGCTCGACAATCGGGGAGAATGAGCAGTTCTTC. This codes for CASSSTIGENEQFF.

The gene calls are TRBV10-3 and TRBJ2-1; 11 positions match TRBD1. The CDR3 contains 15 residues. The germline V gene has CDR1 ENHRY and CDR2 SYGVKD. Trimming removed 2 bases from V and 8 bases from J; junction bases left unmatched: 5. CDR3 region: CAISEPGTGGYEQFF. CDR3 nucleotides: TGTGCCATCAGTGAGCCCGGGACAGGGGGATATGAGCAGTTCTTC.

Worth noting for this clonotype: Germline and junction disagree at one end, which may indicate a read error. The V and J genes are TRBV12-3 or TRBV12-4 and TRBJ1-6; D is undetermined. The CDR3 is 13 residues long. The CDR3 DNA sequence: TGTGCCAGCAGGGTCGGGTTGAGGTCACTCCTCCACTTT. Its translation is CASRVGLRSLLHF.

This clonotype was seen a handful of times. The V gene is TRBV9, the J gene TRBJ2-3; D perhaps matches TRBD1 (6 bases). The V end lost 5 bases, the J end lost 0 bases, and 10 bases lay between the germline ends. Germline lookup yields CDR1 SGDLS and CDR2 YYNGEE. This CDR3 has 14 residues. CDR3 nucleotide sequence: TGTGCCAGCAGTGTGAGGGGGAGCACAGATACGCAGTATTTT. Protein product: CASSVRGSTDTQYF.

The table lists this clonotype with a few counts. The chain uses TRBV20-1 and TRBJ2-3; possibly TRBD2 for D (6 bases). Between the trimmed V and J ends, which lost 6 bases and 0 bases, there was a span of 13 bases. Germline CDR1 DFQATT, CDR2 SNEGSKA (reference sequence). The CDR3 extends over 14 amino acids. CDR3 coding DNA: TGCAGTGCCGGCGGGGCTATCAGCACAGATACGCAGTATTTT. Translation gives CSAGGAISTDTQYF.